The subject of this entry is one T cell receptor (beta chain). The data were produced by immunoSEQ multiplex PCR, yet TCRdb's version contains in-frame clones alone and is incomplete. Here the sample spans just over 250,000 clones, around 92% being singletons. This CDR3 contains 15 residues. CDR1 is SGHTA and CDR2 is FQGTGA in the germline V gene. The trim removed 5 bases at V and 3 bases at J, leaving 10 bases unmatched. These data come from a study of blood T cell repertoires in COVID-19. The wider study: Sample material is recorded as cDNA or gDNA derived from T cells, B-cell-depleted T cells, or PBMCs.

V is TRBV7-3 and J is TRBJ2-7, with 7 nucleotides matching TRBD2. This TCR was sampled from a person aged 18 to 30 with COVID-19, enrolled during active disease. The source material was peripheral blood. The CDR3 region has the DNA TGTGCCAGCAGCCCTGAAGCGGGATTCCTCTACGAGCAGTACTTC. Encoded protein: CASSPEAGFLYEQYF.